Listed below are T cell receptor beta chains from one sample, sequenced in a study of cytomegalovirus exposure and HLA in healthy donors. Assay: immunoSEQ multiplex PCR; the TCRdb copy retains only in-frame clones and omits some. Among under 200,000 clones, 75% were seen once, and the ten largest hold over 4.5%. The sequencing sample was made of PBMCs. These receptor sequences come from a male donor in good health and CMV-seronegative. The CDR3 runs from the conserved cysteine through the conserved F or W. The D gene is left open where the match is weak.

d_call cdr3_length j_call v_call cdr3_aa
NA 13 TRBJ1-1 TRBV7-6 CASSATGITEAFF
NA 14 TRBJ1-2 TRBV6-1 CASIFSTANYGYTF
TRBD1 15 TRBJ2-3 TRBV6-5 CASSYQQGWTDTQYF
NA 15 TRBJ2-2 TRBV9 CASSQREVNTGELFF
NA 14 TRBJ1-5 TRBV28 CASEGIEDNQPQHF
TRBD1 15 TRBJ1-2 TRBV6-1 CASSAHRDRVMGYTF
TRBD1 14 TRBJ2-1 TRBV11-2 CASSVGTGARGQFF
TRBD2 14 TRBJ2-5 TRBV7-9 CASSLTVGGETQYF
TRBD1 13 TRBJ1-2 TRBV4-2 CASSQATGNGYTF
NA 15 TRBJ1-5 TRBV6-1 CASRGGVGSNQPQHF
NA 17 TRBJ2-3 TRBV21-1 CASSSPGVASPGGGQYF
NA 14 TRBJ2-6 TRBV9 CASSSLSGANVLTF
TRBD1 12 TRBJ1-2 TRBV30 CAWSQGARGYTF
TRBD1 13 TRBJ2-7 TRBV19 CASSLWDRDEQYF
TRBD2 16 TRBJ2-5 TRBV12-5 CASVPRRGGVGETQYF
NA 13 TRBJ2-5 TRBV27 CASSFTTAETQYF
NA 15 TRBJ1-1 TRBV5-1 CASSLEGRGDTEAFF
NA 13 TRBJ2-7 TRBV10-1 CASSQTSSYEQYF
NA 14 TRBJ2-7 TRBV6-1 CASSETGDPYEQYF
NA 14 TRBJ1-1 TRBV5-6 CASSLGTGNTEAFF
TRBD1 14 TRBJ1-5 TRBV18 CASSSQGAKQPQHF
TRBD1 16 TRBJ1-2 TRBV28 CASSPAGTGAFYGYTF
TRBD1 14 TRBJ1-1 TRBV5-1 CASSLGGMNTEAFF
NA 14 TRBJ2-7 TRBV7-4 CASSFEATGHEQYF
NA 13 TRBJ1-2 TRBV6-5 CASSYPGRNGYTF
TRBD1 16 TRBJ2-7 TRBV7-3 CASSPQDRVESYEQYF
NA 11 TRBJ2-5 TRBV5-6 CASSNKETQYF
NA 13 TRBJ1-1 TRBV7-3 CASSFGGGTEAFF
NA 12 TRBJ1-2 TRBV29-1 CSVDGGGYGYTF
TRBD1 14 TRBJ1-5 TRBV28 CASSLGQRNQPQHF
NA 14 TRBJ2-3 TRBV11-3 CASSLGRVGDTQYF
TRBD2 16 TRBJ2-1 TRBV27 CASSPGGSGMLNEQFF
TRBD2 16 TRBJ2-1 TRBV12-5 CASGLAEIAGVGEQFF
NA 18 TRBJ1-5 TRBV14 CASNTGTWASYSNQPQHF
NA 13 TRBJ2-7 TRBV18 CASSPAEGYEQYF
TRBD1 15 TRBJ2-2 TRBV4-1 CASSQRTGGLRELFF
TRBD2 14 TRBJ2-1 TRBV27 CASSPGLVHNEQFF
TRBD2 13 TRBJ2-3 TRBV7-2 CASSSLAGDTQYF
TRBD2 17 TRBJ2-3 TRBV5-6 CASSQTSGRASGDTQYF
TRBD1 14 TRBJ1-3 TRBV9 CASSSRTGSDTIYF
TRBD2 16 TRBJ2-3 TRBV7-2 CASSPGLAGVTDTQYF
NA 13 TRBJ1-4 TRBV5-1 CASRGAEEEKLFF
NA 14 TRBJ2-7 TRBV2 CASSDGGANYEQYF
NA 13 TRBJ2-5 TRBV7-7 CASSLVGGETQYF
TRBD1 18 TRBJ1-4 TRBV5-3 CARSANPGQGRVREKLFF
NA 14 TRBJ1-1 TRBV5-1 CASNFGEGDTEAFF
TRBD2 14 TRBJ2-7 TRBV7-9 CASSLSGTSYEQYF
TRBD2 16 TRBJ2-5 TRBV7-9 CASSSQLAGVVETQYF
TRBD1 15 TRBJ2-3 TRBV7-7 CASSRTGAFTDTQYF
TRBD2 15 TRBJ2-1 TRBV7-3 CASSEAAGVGSEQFF
TRBD1 12 TRBJ2-5 TRBV7-8 CASSLAQGARYF
TRBD1 17 TRBJ1-2 TRBV9 CASSTGQGNIDFYGYTF
NA 13 TRBJ1-5 TRBV6-5 CASSYGRYQPQHF
TRBD2 16 TRBJ2-7 TRBV9 CASSVDFQAGPYEQYF